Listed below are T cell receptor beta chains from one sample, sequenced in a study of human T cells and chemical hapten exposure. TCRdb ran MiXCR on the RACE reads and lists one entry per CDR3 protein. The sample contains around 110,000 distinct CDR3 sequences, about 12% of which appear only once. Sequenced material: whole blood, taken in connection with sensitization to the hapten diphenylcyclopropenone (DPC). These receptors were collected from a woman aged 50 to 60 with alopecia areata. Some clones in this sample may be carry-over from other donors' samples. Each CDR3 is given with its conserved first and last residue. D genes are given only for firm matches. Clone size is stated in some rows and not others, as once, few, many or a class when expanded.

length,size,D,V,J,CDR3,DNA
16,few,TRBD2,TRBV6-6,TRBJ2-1,CASSAQLAPKNNEQFF,TGTGCCAGCAGTGCACAACTAGCGCCCAAAAACAATGAGCAGTTCTTC
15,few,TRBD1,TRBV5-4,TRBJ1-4,CASSLGDRDVEKLFF,TGTGCCAGCAGCTTGGGCGACAGGGATGTAGAAAAACTGTTTTTT
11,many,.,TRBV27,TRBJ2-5,CASSNRETQYF,TGTGCCAGCTCTAATAGGGAGACCCAGTACTTC
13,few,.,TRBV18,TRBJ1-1,CATTPLLYTEAFF,TGTGCCACCACACCACTTTTGTACACTGAAGCTTTCTTT
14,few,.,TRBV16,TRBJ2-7,CASSHTGQTREQYF,TGTGCCAGCAGCCATACCGGACAGACTAGAGAGCAGTACTTC
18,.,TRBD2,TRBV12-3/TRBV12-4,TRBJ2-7,CASSPRRRTSGKSYEQYF,TGTGCCAGCAGTCCCAGGCGCCGGACTAGCGGGAAATCCTACGAGCAGTACTTC
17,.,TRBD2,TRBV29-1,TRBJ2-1,CSVLGPGLAGGVNEQFF,TGCAGCGTTCTGGGACCGGGACTAGCGGGAGGAGTAAATGAGCAGTTCTTC
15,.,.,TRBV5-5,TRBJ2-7,CASSLGLGPLYEQYF,TGTGCCAGCAGCCTGGGCCTCGGCCCCCTTTACGAGCAGTACTTC
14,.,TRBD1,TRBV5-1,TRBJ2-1,CASSLGQGANEQFF,TGCGCCAGCAGCCTGGGACAGGGGGCAAATGAGCAGTTCTTC
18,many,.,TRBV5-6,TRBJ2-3,CASSPTSRSGPGTDTQYF,TGTGCCAGCAGCCCAACCTCTCGTAGCGGACCTGGCACAGATACGCAGTATTTT
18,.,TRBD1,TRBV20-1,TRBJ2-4,CSAGPGQGQRRGRNIQYF,TGCAGTGCTGGTCCGGGACAGGGCCAACGAAGGGGTCGAAACATTCAGTACTTC
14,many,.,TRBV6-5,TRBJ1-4,CASRGISTNEKLFF,TGTGCCAGCAGGGGAATATCAACTAATGAAAAACTGTTTTTT
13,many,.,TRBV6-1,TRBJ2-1,CATHFQGGNEQFF,TGTGCCACCCATTTTCAGGGAGGCAATGAGCAGTTCTTC
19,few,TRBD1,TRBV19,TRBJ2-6,CASSSRTGIQSGGANVLTF,TGTGCCAGTAGTTCTCGGACAGGGATCCAGTCTGGTGGGGCCAACGTCCTGACTTTC
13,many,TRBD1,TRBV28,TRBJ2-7,CASTPGQRYEQYF,TGTGCCAGCACCCCGGGACAGCGATACGAGCAGTACTTC
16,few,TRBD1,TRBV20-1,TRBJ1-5,CSATRVGQAPNQPQHF,TGCAGTGCCACTCGAGTTGGACAGGCCCCTAATCAGCCCCAGCATTTT
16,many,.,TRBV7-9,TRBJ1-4,CASSFEPTTSNEKLFF,TGTGCCAGCAGCTTCGAGCCTACGACCTCTAATGAAAAACTGTTTTTT
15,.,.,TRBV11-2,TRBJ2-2,CASSSNDYGAGELFF,TGTGCCAGCAGCTCAAATGACTACGGCGCCGGGGAGCTGTTTTTT
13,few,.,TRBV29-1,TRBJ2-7,CSARADSSYEQYF,TGCAGCGCTCGAGCGGATAGCTCCTACGAGCAGTACTTC
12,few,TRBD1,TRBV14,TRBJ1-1,CASSIQGARAFF,TGTGCCAGCAGCATCCAGGGGGCGAGGGCTTTCTTT
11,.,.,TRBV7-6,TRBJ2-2,CAGRNTGELFF,TGTGCCGGTCGGAACACCGGGGAGCTGTTTTTT
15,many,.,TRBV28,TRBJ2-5,CASSPSGQSKETQYF,TGTGCCAGCAGCCCATCAGGACAGTCTAAAGAGACCCAGTACTTC
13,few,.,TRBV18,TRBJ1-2,CASSPSSDYGYTF,TGTGCCAGCTCACCCTCCAGCGACTATGGCTACACCTTC
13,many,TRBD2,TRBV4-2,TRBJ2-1,CASSHSGGNEQFF,TGTGCCAGCAGCCACAGCGGGGGCAATGAGCAGTTCTTC
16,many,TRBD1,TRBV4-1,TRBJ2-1,CASSQVGGPGIDEQFF,TGCGCCAGCAGCCAAGTAGGGGGCCCGGGGATCGATGAGCAGTTCTTC
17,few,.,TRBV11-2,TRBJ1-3,CASSLKVRGSSGNTIYF,TGTGCCAGCAGCTTAAAGGTCAGGGGAAGCTCTGGAAACACCATATATTTT
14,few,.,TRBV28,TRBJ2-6,CASSANSGANVLTF,TGTGCCAGCAGCGCCAACTCTGGGGCCAACGTCCTGACTTTC
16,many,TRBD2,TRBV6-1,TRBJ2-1,CASSEYSGRTYNEQFF,TGTGCCAGCAGTGAATATAGCGGGAGAACTTACAATGAGCAGTTCTTC
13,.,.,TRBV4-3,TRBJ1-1,CASSQGRDTEAFF,TGCGCCAGCAGCCAAGGCAGGGACACTGAAGCTTTCTTT
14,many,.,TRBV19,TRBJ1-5,CASRAGRSNQPQHF,TGTGCCAGTAGGGCGGGGAGGAGCAATCAGCCCCAGCATTTT
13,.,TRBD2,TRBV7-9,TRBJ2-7,CASSPGLIYEQYF,TGTGCCAGCAGCCCGGGACTAATCTACGAGCAGTACTTC
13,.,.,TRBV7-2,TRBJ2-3,CASAAATGSTQYF,TGTGCCAGCGCCGCAGCCACAGGGAGCACGCAGTATTTT
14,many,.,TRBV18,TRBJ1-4,CASSPPGANEKLFF,TGTGCCAGCTCACCACCGGGAGCTAATGAAAAACTGTTTTTT
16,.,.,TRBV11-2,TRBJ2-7,CASSLTRAARGYEQYF,TGTGCCAGCAGCCTCACGCGAGCCGCTCGGGGCTACGAGCAGTACTTC
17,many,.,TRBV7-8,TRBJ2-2,CASSRFIHRELVGELFF,TGTGCCAGCAGCCGATTCATCCACCGGGAGCTGGTCGGGGAGCTGTTTTTT
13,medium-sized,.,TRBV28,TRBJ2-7,CASSPQGYYEQYF,TGTGCCAGCAGTCCACAGGGTTACTACGAGCAGTACTTC
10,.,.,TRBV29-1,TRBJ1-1,CSVENTEAFF,TGCAGCGTTGAGAACACTGAAGCTTTCTTT
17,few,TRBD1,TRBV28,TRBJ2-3,CASSSSFRQGRRDTQYF,TGTGCCAGCAGTTCATCCTTTCGACAGGGGCGTAGAGATACGCAGTATTTT
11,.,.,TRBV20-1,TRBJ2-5,CSVWKGETQYF,TGCAGTGTCTGGAAAGGGGAGACCCAGTACTTC
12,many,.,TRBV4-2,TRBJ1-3,CASSQDQATIYF,TGTGCCAGCAGCCAAGATCAGGCAACCATATATTTT
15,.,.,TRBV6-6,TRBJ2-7,CASSTRTERSEEQYF,TGTGCCAGCAGTACCCGGACAGAGAGGAGCGAGGAGCAGTACTTC
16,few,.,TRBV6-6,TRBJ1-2,CASSYPSAQGDYGYTF,TGTGCCAGCAGTTATCCCTCAGCTCAGGGTGACTATGGCTACACCTTC